Following are 24 T cell receptor beta chains from one sample sequenced in a study of long-term antiretroviral therapy in people with HIV. Survey level was the resolution at which the v3.0 immunoSEQ assay ran. The repertoire was sequenced with immunoSEQ multiplex PCR; TCRdb's copy has only in-frame clones and lacks some. Of 25,000 to 35,000 clones in the sample, around 80% were seen once. The sample was unsorted PBMCs, taken almost 2.9 years after starting antiretroviral therapy. The receptors come from a man aged 25 to 40 with HIV.

The V gene is TRBV19, the J gene TRBJ1-5; maybe TRBD1 (6 bases). Germline loops: CDR1 LNHDA, CDR2 SQIVND (reference sequence). The CDR3 is 16 amino acids. Trimming shortened V by 5 bases and J by 0 bases, and 14 bases separated the two germline ends. The CDR3 DNA sequence: TGTGCCAGTAGTCCCCGGGACACCGATAGCAATCAGCCCCAGCATTTT. Translated, it gives CASSPRDTDSNQPQHF. The full variable domain, completed using reference TRBV19 and TRBJ1-5, is DGGITQSPKYLFRKEGQNVTLSCEQNLNHDAMYWYRQDPGQGLRLIYYSQIVNDFQKGDIAEGYSVSREKKESFPLTVTSAQKNPTAFYLCASSPRDTDSNQPQHFGDGTRLSIL.

This sequence joins TRBV2 and TRBJ1-2; TRBD1 might be the D (5 bases). The germline V gene encodes CDR1 SNHLY and CDR2 FYNNEI. The CDR3 extends over 15 amino acids. V was shortened by 2 bases and J by 4 bases, with 14 bases between the two germline ends. The DNA of the CDR3 is TGTGCCAGCAGTGAATACCTTGACAGACGCTATGGCTACACCTTC. The encoded protein is CASSEYLDRRYGYTF.

The chain uses TRBV18 and TRBJ1-1, with D possibly TRBD1 on 6 matching bases. The CDR3 runs to 18 residues. Trimming left V 3 bases short and J 0 bases short, with 20 bases between. Germline V gene sequence: CDR1 KGHSH, CDR2 LQKENI. CDR3 nucleotides: TGTGCCAGCTCACCGAGGCTACGGACAGCGAGGATGAACACTGAAGCTTTCTTT. It codes for CASSPRLRTARMNTEAFF.

The V and J genes are TRBV2 and TRBJ2-1; 9 bases align to TRBD2. The germline CDR1 and CDR2 sequences are SNHLY and FYNNEI. The V segment lost 8 bases and the J segment 5 bases; nucleotides outside the gene matches: 10. CDR3 size: 15 residues. This CDR3 is CASPLGGRANNEQFF. As DNA, the CDR3 is TGTGCCAGCCCCTTGGGCGGGAGGGCCAACAATGAGCAGTTCTTC.

This clone was seen more than once but under ten times. This chain connects TRBV19 to TRBJ1-2; the D gene is possibly TRBD1 (6 bases). V was shortened by 5 bases and J by 4 bases, with 17 bases between the two germline ends. This CDR3 has 15 amino acids. Germline V lookup: CDR1 LNHDA, CDR2 SQIVND (reference sequence). Written as DNA, the CDR3 is TGTGCCAGTAGTTCCACGGGACAAGGTATCTATGGCTACACCTTC. Its protein product is CASSSTGQGIYGYTF.

V gene TRBV7-9 combines with J gene TRBJ2-7, with D possibly TRBD1 on 6 matching bases. Trimming shortened V by 5 bases and J by 3 bases, and 14 bases separated the two germline ends. The length of the CDR3 is 14 residues. CDR1 SEHNR and CDR2 FQNEAQ come from the germline V gene (reference sequence). In nucleotides, the CDR3 is TGTGCCAGCAGCCACAGGGAAAGAAACTACGAGCAGTACTTC. This sequence encodes CASSHRERNYEQYF.

This chain uses TRBV27 with TRBJ2-3, with D possibly being TRBD2 (6 bases). CDR3 length: 16 amino acids. The V gene lost 3 bases and the J gene lost 0 bases, with 13 bases spanning the gap. The V gene's germline CDR1 is MNHEY and CDR2 SMNVEV (reference sequence). The CDR3 is CASSFLSGSSTDTQYF. The DNA of the CDR3 is TGTGCCAGCAGTTTCCTTAGCGGATCTAGCACAGATACGCAGTATTTT.

V and J are TRBV7-8 and TRBJ1-6; D might be TRBD1 (6 bases). This CDR3 has 14 residues. Germline V CDR1 and CDR2: SGHVS, FQNEAQ. The V gene lost 5 bases and the J gene lost 11 bases, with 16 bases spanning the gap. The CDR3 bases are TGTGCCAGCAGCAACTCACAGGGTTGGGCACCCCTCCACTTT. Its protein product is CASSNSQGWAPLHF.

This clone was counted between two and nine times. The chain employs TRBV27 and TRBJ1-5; a possible D gene is TRBD1 (6 bases). Germline-derived CDR1 and CDR2 are MNHEY and SMNVEV (reference sequence). This CDR3 has 14 residues. Trimming shortened V by 2 bases and J by 3 bases, and 8 bases separated the two germline ends. The DNA for the CDR3 is TGTGCCAGCAGTTTAAACAGGGCCAATCAGCCCCAGCATTTT. It specifies CASSLNRANQPQHF.

The rearrangement joins TRBV5-1 to TRBJ2-7; D is possibly TRBD1 or TRBD2 (5 bases each). This CDR3 spans 16 amino acids. CDR1 is SGHRS, CDR2 YFSETQ, per germline. Trimming pared 4 bases from V and 5 bases from J, leaving 22 bases between. CDR3 protein: CASSRSPGRRDDEQYF. The CDR3 nucleotides are TGCGCCAGCAGCCGATCCCCGGGGCGCAGGGACGACGAGCAGTACTTC.

This clone was observed a single time. This chain links TRBV25-1 with TRBJ2-7; D is perhaps TRBD1 (6 bases). Per the germline V gene, CDR1 is MGHDK and CDR2 is SYGVNS. V lost 4 bases, J lost 7 bases, and 17 bases lay in between. The CDR3 is 14 residues long. The CDR3: CASSGVTGLGEQYF. The CDR3 DNA sequence: TGTGCCAGCAGTGGAGTTACAGGGTTAGGGGAGCAGTACTTC.

The V call is TRBV4-3, the J call TRBJ2-7, with 7 bases aligning to TRBD2. This CDR3 contains 16 residues. The V segment lost 0 bases and the J segment 0 bases; nucleotides outside the gene matches: 5. Germline CDR1 is LGHNA and CDR2 is YSLEER. CDR3 DNA: TGCGCCAGCAGCCAAGAGGGCGGGGGTTACTCCTACGAGCAGTACTTC. Translating it yields CASSQEGGGYSYEQYF.

In this sample, this clone turned up a few times. The chain recombines TRBV28 with TRBJ2-2, with 9 nucleotides matching TRBD1. With 6 bases clipped from V and 8 bases from J, the junction kept 4 bases outside the gene matches. The length of the CDR3 is 13 residues. The germline V gene has CDR1 MDHEN and CDR2 SYDVKM. The CDR3, as DNA: TGTGCCAGCAGCAACAGGGGGCTGGGGGAGCTGTTTTTT. This codes for CASSNRGLGELFF. Variable domain in full (rest from reference TRBV28 and TRBJ2-2): DVKVTQSSRYLVKRTGEKVFLECVQDMDHENMFWYRQDPGLGLRLIYFSYDVKMKEKGDIPEGYSVSREKKERFSLILESASTNQTSMYLCASSNRGLGELFFGEGSRLTVL.

The V and J genes are TRBV5-6 and TRBJ2-7; D not resolved. V was clipped by 1 base and J by 6 bases, with 14 bases between them. The CDR3 consists of 14 residues. The germline gives CDR1 SGHDT, CDR2 YYEEEE. The CDR3 reads CASSLNVVGGEQYF. As DNA, the CDR3 is TGTGCCAGCAGCTTGAACGTGGTTGGTGGCGAGCAGTACTTC.

This clone was counted only a few times. The V and J genes are TRBV2 and TRBJ2-3; a weak D match, TRBD1 (6 bases). From germline, CDR1 is SNHLY and CDR2 FYNNEI. The CDR3 is 14 residues long. Trimming removed 5 bases from V and 0 bases from J, with 9 bases in between. CDR3 bases: TGTGCCAGCAGTAGGACAGCGAGCACAGATACGCAGTATTTT. It yields the protein CASSRTASTDTQYF.

The sample holds one count of this clone. The chain uses TRBV7-8 and TRBJ2-3; 8 nucleotides align to TRBD2. V lost 1 base and J lost 1; bases outside the gene matches: 1. CDR3 size: 15 residues. Germline assignment: CDR1 SGHVS and CDR2 FQNEAQ. DNA for the CDR3: TGTGCCAGCAGCTTAGGAGCGGGGGGCACAGATACGCAGTATTTT. Translating it yields CASSLGAGGTDTQYF.

The V call is TRBV9, the J call TRBJ2-7, with D possibly TRBD2 on 6 matching bases. Trimming left V 0 bases short and J 3 bases short, with 10 bases between. Germline V gene lookup returns CDR1 SGDLS and CDR2 YYNGEE. The CDR3 totals 14 residues. CDR3 in amino acids: CASSVAVEGYEQYF. DNA for the CDR3: TGTGCCAGCAGCGTAGCGGTGGAGGGCTACGAGCAGTACTTC.

The J gene is TRBJ2-3, the V gene TRBV11-2, with D maybe TRBD2 (5 bases). There are 16 residues in the CDR3. Germline values: CDR1 SGHAT, CDR2 FQNNGV. Trimming removed 1 base from V and 2 bases from J, with 13 bases in between. The CDR3 is CASSLVASSYTDTQYF. In DNA, the CDR3 is TGTGCCAGCAGCTTAGTGGCTAGCAGTTACACAGATACGCAGTATTTT.

The V and J genes are TRBV6-5 and TRBJ2-2; D remains ambiguous. Germline assignment: CDR1 MNHEY and CDR2 SVGAGI. Trimming removed 2 bases at V and 1 base at J, with 2 bases between. The CDR3 spans 13 residues. CDR3 amino acids: CASSYQNTGELFF. The CDR3 bases are TGTGCCAGCAGTTACCAGAACACCGGGGAGCTGTTTTTT.

This clone was found a few times. This chain connects TRBV27 to TRBJ1-3, with TRBD1 matching 9 bases. V shed 5 bases and J 4 bases; nucleotides not matched to a gene: 3. CDR3 length equals 14 residues. CDR1 and CDR2 from the germline V gene are MNHEY and SMNVEV (reference sequence). This CDR3 is CASSAGTGGNTIYF. CDR3 nucleotides: TGTGCCAGCAGTGCCGGGACAGGGGGAAACACCATATATTTT.

The rearrangement uses TRBV5-3 and TRBJ1-5; TRBD1 matches at 10 bases. TRBV5-3 is annotated as an ORF whose role is uncertain. The CDR3 loop spans 15 amino acids. Trimming took 5 bases from V and 3 from J; bases not matched to a gene: 5. DNA for the CDR3: TGTGCCAGAAGGAGGGGACAGGGGAACAATCAGCCCCAGCATTTT. Its translation: CARRRGQGNNQPQHF.

V usage is TRBV6-1 and J usage is TRBJ1-2, with no clear D. The V gene lost 4 bases and the J gene lost 6 bases, with 12 bases spanning the gap. This CDR3 region has 13 residues. Germline CDR1 reads MNHNS; CDR2 reads SASEGT. CDR3 in DNA: TGTGCCAGCAGTGTGGAGGGTAATAATGGCTACACCTTC. As protein: CASSVEGNNGYTF.

The genes are TRBV9 and TRBJ1-4, with D possibly matching TRBD1 (5 bases). V lost 0 bases and J 6 bases, leaving 12 bases between the germline ends. Looked up from germline, CDR1 is SGDLS and CDR2 is YYNGEE. The CDR3 loop spans 15 amino acids. As DNA, the CDR3 is TGTGCCAGCAGCGTAGGCGGCAGGGAAGATGAAAAACTGTTTTTT. It encodes CASSVGGREDEKLFF. The full variable domain, completed using reference TRBV9 and TRBJ1-4, is DSGVTQTPKHLITATGQRVTLRCSPRSGDLSVYWYQQSLDQGLQFLIQYYNGEERAKGNILERFSAQQFPDLHSELNLSSLELGDSALYFCASSVGGREDEKLFFGSGTQLSVL.

There are a few counts of this clone. The rearrangement links TRBV5-1 to TRBJ1-1, with 8 bases aligning to TRBD1. The CDR3 totals 15 residues. Germline assignment: CDR1 SGHRS and CDR2 YFSETQ. Trimming removed 4 bases from V and 0 bases from J; junction bases left unmatched: 5. The CDR3 nucleotides read TGCGCCAGCAGCCAGACAGGGGTCCTGAACACTGAAGCTTTCTTT. It specifies CASSQTGVLNTEAFF.